The present entry profiles one T cell receptor (beta chain) with its context. Germline trimming cut 4 bases from V and 15 bases from J; bases unmatched to any gene: 6. The CDR3 has 13 amino acids. The germline CDR1 and CDR2 sequences are MNHEY and SVGAGI. The data belong to a study of shared clonotypes between healthy human individuals. Study overall: Every donor yielded three CD4 naive, three CD4 memory, two CD8 naive and one CD8 memory plate.

The repertoire was sequenced with immunoSEQ multiplex PCR; TCRdb's copy has only in-frame clones and lacks some. The sample records a few hundred thousand clones, more than 95% being singletons. Recent acute infections and vaccinations were absent in the healthy HIV-negative adult donors. This receptor was taken from a woman aged 25 to 39 in good health. The V call is TRBV6-5, the J call TRBJ2-1; 13 bases are a match to TRBD2. Sequenced: naive CD4+ T cells sorted from blood. The sample's subset: CD45RA+ positively selected. CDR3 sequence: CASSFGLAGVMFF. In nucleotides, the CDR3 is TGTGCCAGCAGTTTCGGACTAGCGGGAGTTATGTTCTTC.